The present T cell receptor beta chain was sequenced within a study of blood T cell repertoires in COVID-19. Study in general: PBMCs, B-cell-depleted T cells, or T cells provided the cDNA or gDNA that made up the material.

Trimming removed 4 bases at V and 4 bases at J, with 24 bases between. The CDR3 spans 18 residues. In germline, CDR1 is LGHDT, CDR2 YNNKEL (reference sequence). As handled by the study authors: Counts of nucleated cells, estimated from reference gene primer amplification, were obtained. The repertoire was sequenced with immunoSEQ multiplex PCR; TCRdb's copy has only in-frame clones and lacks some. D and trimming were read from the DNA, whereas the V and J calls and clone size are those reported in that table. This repertoire shows hundreds of thousands of clones, nearly 90% found once; its top ten account for approximately 0.9%. Seattle patients were enrolled while actively infected and followed longitudinally.

What was sequenced was peripheral blood. The receptor was derived from a young man with COVID-19, enrolled during active disease. The chain employs TRBV3-1 (or the pseudogene TRBV3-2) and TRBJ2-3; possibly TRBD2 for D (6 bases). CDR3 sequence (DNA): TGTGCCAGCAGCCCCCCGAGACTAGTAGGTCGGCCTGCAGATACGCAGTATTTT. This translates into CASSPPRLVGRPADTQYF.